This T cell receptor (beta chain) was recorded in a study of shared clonotypes between healthy human individuals. Study-level background: Each donor had three CD4 naive, three CD4 memory, two CD8 naive and one CD8 memory plate.

Study-level points and caveats: Non-shared clonotypes displayed generation probabilities falling below those of clonotypes present in all four donors. Researchers sampled only blood; tissue repertoires likely differ.

Naive CD8 cells comprised CD45RO-negative, CCR7-positively selected cells, excluding terminally differentiated effector memory CD45RA+ cells. The CDR3 spans 14 residues. Germline V lookup: CDR1 MDHEN, CDR2 SYDVKM. Clones were read by immunoSEQ multiplex PCR, and TCRdb kept only the in-frame ones, dropping some. The data contain around 550,000 clones, 85% to 95% of them singletons. Note on this clone: Its antigen is undetermined. This CDR3 is also generated by other DNA sequences in the sample.

The material sequenced was naive CD8+ T cells sorted from blood. The source is a woman in her 30s in good health. The chain has TRBV28 and TRBJ2-5; D gene unclear. The J call may be incorrect, as the DNA end agrees better with TRBJ2-7. The chain's CDR3 is CASSFGRSSYEQYF. In DNA, the CDR3 is TGTGCCAGCAGTTTTGGCCGGAGCTCCTACGAGCAGTACTTC.